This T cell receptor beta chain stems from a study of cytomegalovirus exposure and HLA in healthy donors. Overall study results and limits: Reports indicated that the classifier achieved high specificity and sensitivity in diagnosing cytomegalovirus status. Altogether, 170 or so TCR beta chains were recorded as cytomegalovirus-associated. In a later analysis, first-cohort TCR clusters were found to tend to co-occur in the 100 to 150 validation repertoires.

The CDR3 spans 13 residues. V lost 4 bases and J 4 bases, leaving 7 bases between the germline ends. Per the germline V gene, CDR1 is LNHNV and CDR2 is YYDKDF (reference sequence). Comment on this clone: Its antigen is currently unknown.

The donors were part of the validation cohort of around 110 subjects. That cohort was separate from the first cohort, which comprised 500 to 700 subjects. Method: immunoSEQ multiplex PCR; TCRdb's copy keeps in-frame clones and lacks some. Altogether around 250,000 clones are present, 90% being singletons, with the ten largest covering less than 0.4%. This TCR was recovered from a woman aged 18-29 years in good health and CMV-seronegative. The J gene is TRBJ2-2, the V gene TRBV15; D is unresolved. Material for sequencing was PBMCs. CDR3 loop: CATSMPVTGELFF. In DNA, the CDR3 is TGTGCCACCAGCATGCCGGTCACCGGGGAGCTGTTTTTT. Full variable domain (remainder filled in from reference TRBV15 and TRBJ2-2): DAMVIQNPRYQVTQFGKPVTLSCSQTLNHNVMYWYQQKSSQAPKLLFHYYDKDFNNEADTPDNFQSRRPNTSFCFLDIRSPGLGDTAMYLCATSMPVTGELFFGEGSRLTVL.